The T cell receptor (beta chain) under discussion was sequenced for a study of control samples from healthy donors and cancer patients (dated by TCRdb to the early 2020s). In this sample, this clone turned up once. This clone's antigen is unknown. No base qualities exist here, and no much larger clone lies one base off it. After removal of 2 bases from V and 0 bases from J, the junction retains 7 bases not matched to a gene. Inclusive of the bounding cysteine and phenylalanine, the CDR3 is 17 residues long. Only the CDR3 DNA is retained, 51 bases long and in frame from the first base. The CDR1 and CDR2 encoded by the germline V gene are LGHNA and YSLEER. Receptors were amplified or captured by the immunoSEQ multiplex PCR assay. This is the immuneACCESS table as TCRdb keeps it, with only in-frame sequences that have V and J called. A part of the clones is gone; compared with another copy, unresolved V genes explain less than half, and the rest is unexplained. The sample table contains some 41,000 clones; only one count was recorded for about 90% of them. Of the sample, approximately 10% is held by the ten largest clones.

This sequence was found in a woman aged 60-70 years with lung cancer. The sample consisted of PBMCs. In this chain, TRBV4-3 is recombined with TRBJ1-1; 9 nucleotides in the junction match TRBD1. The DNA sequence is as follows: TGCGCCAGCAGCCAAAGGGACAGGGCATACATGAACACTGAAGCTTTCTTT. This sequence encodes CASSQRDRAYMNTEAFF.